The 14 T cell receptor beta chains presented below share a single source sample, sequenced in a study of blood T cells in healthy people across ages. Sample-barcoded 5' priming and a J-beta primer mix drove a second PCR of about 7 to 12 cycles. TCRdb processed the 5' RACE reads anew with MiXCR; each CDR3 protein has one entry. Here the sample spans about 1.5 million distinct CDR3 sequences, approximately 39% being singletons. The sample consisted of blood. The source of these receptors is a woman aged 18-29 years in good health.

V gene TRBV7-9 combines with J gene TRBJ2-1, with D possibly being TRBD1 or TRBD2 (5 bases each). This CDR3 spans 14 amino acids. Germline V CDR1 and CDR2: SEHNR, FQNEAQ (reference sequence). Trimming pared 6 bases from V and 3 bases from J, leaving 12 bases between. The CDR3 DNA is TGTGCCAGCAGGGCTGGTGGGGGCTACAATGAGCAGTTCTTC. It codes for CASRAGGGYNEQFF.

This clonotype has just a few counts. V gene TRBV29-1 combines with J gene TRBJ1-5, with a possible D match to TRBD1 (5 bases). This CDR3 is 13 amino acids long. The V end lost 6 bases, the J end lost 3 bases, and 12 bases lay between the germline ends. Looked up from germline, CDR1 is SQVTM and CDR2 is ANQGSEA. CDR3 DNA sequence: TGCAGCGTGGATCAGGGTGACAATCAGCCCCAGCATTTT. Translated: CSVDQGDNQPQHF.

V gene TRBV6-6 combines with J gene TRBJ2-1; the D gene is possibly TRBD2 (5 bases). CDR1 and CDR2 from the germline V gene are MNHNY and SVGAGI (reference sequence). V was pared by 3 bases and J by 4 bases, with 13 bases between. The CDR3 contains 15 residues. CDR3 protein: CASSYSELGYNEQFF. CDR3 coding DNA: TGTGCCAGCAGTTATAGCGAGTTGGGGTACAATGAGCAGTTCTTC.

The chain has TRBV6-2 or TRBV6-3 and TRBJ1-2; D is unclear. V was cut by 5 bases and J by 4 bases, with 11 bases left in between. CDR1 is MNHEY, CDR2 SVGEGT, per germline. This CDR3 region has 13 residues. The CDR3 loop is CASSQGILYGYTF. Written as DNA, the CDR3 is TGTGCCAGCAGTCAAGGGATACTCTATGGCTACACCTTC.

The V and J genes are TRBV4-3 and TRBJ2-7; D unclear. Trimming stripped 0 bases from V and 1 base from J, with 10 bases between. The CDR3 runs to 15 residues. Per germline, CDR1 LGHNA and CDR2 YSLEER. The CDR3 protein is CASSQDWSISYEQYF. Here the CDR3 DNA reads TGCGCCAGCAGCCAAGACTGGAGTATTTCCTACGAGCAGTACTTC.

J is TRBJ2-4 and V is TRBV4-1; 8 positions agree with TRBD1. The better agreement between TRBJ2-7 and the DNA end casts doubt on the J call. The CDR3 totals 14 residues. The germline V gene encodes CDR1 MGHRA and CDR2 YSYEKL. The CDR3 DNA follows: TGCGCCAGCAGCCAGTGCGGACAGGGCTACGAGCAGTACTTC. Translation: CASSQCGQGYEQYF.

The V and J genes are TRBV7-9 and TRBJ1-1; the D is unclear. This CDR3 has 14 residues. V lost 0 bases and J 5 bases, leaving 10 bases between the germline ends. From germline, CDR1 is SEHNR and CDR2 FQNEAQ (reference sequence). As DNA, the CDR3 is TGTGCCAGCAGCTTAGCTTGGTCGCGGACTGAAGCTTTCTTT. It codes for CASSLAWSRTEAFF.

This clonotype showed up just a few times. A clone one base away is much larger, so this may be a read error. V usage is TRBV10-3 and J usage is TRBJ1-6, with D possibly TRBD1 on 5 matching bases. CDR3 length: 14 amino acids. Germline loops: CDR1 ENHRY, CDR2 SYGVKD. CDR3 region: CAIGGETAGSPPHF. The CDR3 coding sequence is TGTGCCATCGGTGGCGAGACAGCGGGGTCACCCCCCCACTTT.

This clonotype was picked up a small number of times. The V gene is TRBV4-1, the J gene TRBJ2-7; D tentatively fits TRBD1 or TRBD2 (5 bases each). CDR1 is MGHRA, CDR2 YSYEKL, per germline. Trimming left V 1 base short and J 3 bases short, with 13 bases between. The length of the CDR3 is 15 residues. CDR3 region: CASSQVSGGNYEQYF. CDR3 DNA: TGCGCCAGCAGCCAAGTAAGTGGGGGAAACTACGAGCAGTACTTC.

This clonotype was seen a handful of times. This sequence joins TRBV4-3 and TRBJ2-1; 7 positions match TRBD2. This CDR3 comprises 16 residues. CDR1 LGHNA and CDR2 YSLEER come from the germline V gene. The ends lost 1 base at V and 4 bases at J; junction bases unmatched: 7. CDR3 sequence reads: CASSQVLGTNYNEQFF. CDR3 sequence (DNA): TGCGCCAGCAGCCAAGTTTTAGGGACTAATTACAATGAGCAGTTCTTC.

The CDR3 spells CASSPDKYQETQYF. CDR3 sequence (DNA): TGCGCCAGCAGCCCGGACAAGTACCAAGAGACCCAGTACTTC. The gene calls are TRBV5-1 and TRBJ2-5; D is perhaps TRBD1 (5 bases). V was clipped by 4 bases and J by 0 bases, with 10 bases between them. In germline, CDR1 is SGHRS, CDR2 YFSETQ. This CDR3 contains 14 residues.

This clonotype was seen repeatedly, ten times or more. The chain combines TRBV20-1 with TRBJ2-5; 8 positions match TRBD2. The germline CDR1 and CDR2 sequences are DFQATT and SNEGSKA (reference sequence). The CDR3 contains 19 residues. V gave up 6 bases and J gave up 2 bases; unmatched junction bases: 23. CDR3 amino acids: CSAFAHSGYSGAPQETQYF. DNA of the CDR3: TGCAGTGCCTTCGCCCATTCGGGATATAGCGGGGCGCCACAAGAGACCCAGTACTTC.

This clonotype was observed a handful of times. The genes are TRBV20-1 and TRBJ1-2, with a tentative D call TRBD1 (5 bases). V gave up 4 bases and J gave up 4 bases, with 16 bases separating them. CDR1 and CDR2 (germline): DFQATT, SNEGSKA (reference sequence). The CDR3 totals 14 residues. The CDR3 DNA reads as TGCAGTGCTACGGGGAGGGGTAGAGGCTATGGCTACACCTTC. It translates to CSATGRGRGYGYTF.

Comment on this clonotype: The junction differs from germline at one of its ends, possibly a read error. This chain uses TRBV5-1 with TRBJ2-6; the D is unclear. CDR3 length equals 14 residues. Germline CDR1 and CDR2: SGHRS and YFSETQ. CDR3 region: CANSSRSGANVLTF. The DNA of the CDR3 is TGCGCCAACAGCTCCAGGTCTGGGGCCAACGTCCTGACTTTC.